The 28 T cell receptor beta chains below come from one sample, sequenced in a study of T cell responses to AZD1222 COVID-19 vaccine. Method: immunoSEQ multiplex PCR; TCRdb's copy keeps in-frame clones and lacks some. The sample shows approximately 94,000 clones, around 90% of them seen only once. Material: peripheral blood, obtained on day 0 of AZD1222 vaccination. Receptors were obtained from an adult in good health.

CDR3 nucleotide sequence: TGTGCCAGCAGCCAAGATCCGAGGACAGGGGTCCTGGGCGAGCAGTACTTC. Amino acid sequence: CASSQDPRTGVLGEQYF. The V and J genes are TRBV3-1 (or the pseudogene TRBV3-2) and TRBJ2-7, with TRBD1 identical over 9 bases. Germline values: CDR1 LGHDT, CDR2 YNNKEL (reference sequence). V shed 0 bases, J shed 6 bases, and the junction held 12 bases outside the gene matches. This CDR3 has 17 amino acids.

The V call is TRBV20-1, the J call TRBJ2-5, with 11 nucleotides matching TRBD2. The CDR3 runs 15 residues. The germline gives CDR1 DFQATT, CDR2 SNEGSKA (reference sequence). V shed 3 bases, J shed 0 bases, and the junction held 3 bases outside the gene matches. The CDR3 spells CSASRLAGYQETQYF. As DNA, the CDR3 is TGCAGTGCTAGTAGACTAGCGGGGTACCAAGAGACCCAGTACTTC.

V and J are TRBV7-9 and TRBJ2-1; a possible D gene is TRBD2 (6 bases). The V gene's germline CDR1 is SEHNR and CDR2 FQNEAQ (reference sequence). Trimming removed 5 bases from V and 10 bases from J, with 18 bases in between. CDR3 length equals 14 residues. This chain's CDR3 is CASSILADVGEQFF. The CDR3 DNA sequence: TGTGCCAGCAGCATTTTAGCGGATGTGGGAGAGCAGTTCTTC.

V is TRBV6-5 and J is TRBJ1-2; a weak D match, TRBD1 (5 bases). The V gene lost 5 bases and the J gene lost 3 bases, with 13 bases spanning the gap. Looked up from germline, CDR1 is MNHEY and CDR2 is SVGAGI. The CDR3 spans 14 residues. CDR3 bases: TGTGCCAGCAGTCTGTTGGGACCTCACTATGGCTACACCTTC. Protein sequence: CASSLLGPHYGYTF.

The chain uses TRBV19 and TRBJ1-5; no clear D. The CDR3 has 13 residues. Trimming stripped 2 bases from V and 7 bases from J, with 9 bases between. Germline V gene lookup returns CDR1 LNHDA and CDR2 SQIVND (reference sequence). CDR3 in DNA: TGTGCCAGTAGTATAATAGGGCAACAGCCCCAGCATTTT. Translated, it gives CASSIIGQQPQHF. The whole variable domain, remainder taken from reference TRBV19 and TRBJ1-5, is DGGITQSPKYLFRKEGQNVTLSCEQNLNHDAMYWYRQDPGQGLRLIYYSQIVNDFQKGDIAEGYSVSREKKESFPLTVTSAQKNPTAFYLCASSIIGQQPQHFGDGTRLSIL.

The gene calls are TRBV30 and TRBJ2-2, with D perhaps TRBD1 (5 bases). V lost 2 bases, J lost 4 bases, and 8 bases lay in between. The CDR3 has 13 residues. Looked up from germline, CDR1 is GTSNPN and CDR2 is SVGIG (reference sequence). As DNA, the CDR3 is TGTGCCTGGAGTCTCAGGGTCACCGGGGAGCTGTTTTTT. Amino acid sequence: CAWSLRVTGELFF.

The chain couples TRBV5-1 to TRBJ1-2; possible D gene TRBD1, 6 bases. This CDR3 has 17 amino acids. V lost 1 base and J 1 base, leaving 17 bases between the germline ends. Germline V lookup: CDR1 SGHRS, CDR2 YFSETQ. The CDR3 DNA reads TGCGCCAGCAGCTTGAGCCGACAGGACTTAAATAACTATGGCTACACCTTC. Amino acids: CASSLSRQDLNNYGYTF.

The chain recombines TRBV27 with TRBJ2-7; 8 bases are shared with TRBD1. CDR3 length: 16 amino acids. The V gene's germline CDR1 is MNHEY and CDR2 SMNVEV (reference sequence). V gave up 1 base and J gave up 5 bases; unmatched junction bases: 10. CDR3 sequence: CASSLLRQGARHEQYF. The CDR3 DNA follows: TGTGCCAGCAGTTTATTAAGGCAGGGGGCGCGTCACGAGCAGTACTTC.

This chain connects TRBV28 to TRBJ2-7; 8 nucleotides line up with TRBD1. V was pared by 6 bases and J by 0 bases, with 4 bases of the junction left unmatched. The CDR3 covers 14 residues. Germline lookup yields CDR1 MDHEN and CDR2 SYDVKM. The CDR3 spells CASRRTGTSYEQYF. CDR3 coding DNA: TGTGCCAGCAGAAGGACAGGGACCTCCTACGAGCAGTACTTC.

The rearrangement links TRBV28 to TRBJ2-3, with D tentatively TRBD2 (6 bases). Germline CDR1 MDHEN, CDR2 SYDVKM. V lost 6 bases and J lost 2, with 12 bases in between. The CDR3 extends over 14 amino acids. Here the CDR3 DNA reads TGTGCCAGCAGGGGGGGAGGATTCACAGATACGCAGTATTTT. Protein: CASRGGGFTDTQYF.

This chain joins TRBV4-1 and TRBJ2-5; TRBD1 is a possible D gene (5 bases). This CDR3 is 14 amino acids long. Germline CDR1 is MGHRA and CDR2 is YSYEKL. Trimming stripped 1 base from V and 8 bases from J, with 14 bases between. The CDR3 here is CASSQVGARLTQYF. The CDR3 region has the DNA TGCGCCAGCAGCCAAGTTGGGGCGCGGTTAACCCAGTACTTC.

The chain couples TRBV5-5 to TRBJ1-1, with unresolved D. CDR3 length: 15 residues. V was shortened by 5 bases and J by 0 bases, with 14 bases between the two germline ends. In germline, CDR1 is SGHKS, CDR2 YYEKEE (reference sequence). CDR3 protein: CASRGYRSMNTEAFF. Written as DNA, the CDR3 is TGTGCCAGCAGGGGGTATCGGAGCATGAACACTGAAGCTTTCTTT.

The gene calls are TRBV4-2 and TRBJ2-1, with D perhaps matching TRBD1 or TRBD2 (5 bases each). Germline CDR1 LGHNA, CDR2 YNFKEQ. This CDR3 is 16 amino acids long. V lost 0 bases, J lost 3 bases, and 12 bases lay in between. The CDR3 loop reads CASSQDGGTSYNEQFF. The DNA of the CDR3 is TGTGCCAGCAGCCAAGATGGGGGAACAAGCTACAATGAGCAGTTCTTC.

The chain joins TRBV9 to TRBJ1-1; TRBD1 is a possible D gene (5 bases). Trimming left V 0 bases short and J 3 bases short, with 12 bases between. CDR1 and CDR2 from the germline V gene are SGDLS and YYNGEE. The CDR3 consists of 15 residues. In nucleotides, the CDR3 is TGTGCCAGCAGCGTAGGTGGGGGTGGTTACACTGAAGCTTTCTTT. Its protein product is CASSVGGGGYTEAFF.

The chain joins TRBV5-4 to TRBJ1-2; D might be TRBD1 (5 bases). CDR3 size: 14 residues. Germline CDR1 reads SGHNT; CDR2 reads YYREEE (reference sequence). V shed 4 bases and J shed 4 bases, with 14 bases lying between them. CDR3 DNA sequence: TGTGCCAGCAGCCCCGTAGGGGTGATCTATGGCTACACCTTC. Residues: CASSPVGVIYGYTF.

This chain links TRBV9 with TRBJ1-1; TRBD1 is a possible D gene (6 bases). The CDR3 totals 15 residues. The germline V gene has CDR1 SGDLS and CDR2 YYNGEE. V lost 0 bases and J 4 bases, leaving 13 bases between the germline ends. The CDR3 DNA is TGTGCCAGCAGCGTAGATCAGGGGAGGGTCACTGAAGCTTTCTTT. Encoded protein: CASSVDQGRVTEAFF.

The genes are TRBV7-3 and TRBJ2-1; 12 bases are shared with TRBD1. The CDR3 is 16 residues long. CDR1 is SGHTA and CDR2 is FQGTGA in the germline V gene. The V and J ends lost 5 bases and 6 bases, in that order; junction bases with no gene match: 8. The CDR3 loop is CASSPPGTGGCNEQFF. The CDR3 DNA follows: TGTGCCAGCAGCCCACCCGGGACAGGGGGCTGCAATGAGCAGTTCTTC.

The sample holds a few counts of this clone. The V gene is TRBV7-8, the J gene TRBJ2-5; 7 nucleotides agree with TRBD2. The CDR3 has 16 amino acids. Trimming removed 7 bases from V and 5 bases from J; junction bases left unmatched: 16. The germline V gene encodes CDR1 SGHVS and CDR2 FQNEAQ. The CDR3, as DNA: TGTGCCAGCAAACACCGCTCGGCTAGCGGTCGCGAGACCCAGTACTTC. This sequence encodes CASKHRSASGRETQYF.

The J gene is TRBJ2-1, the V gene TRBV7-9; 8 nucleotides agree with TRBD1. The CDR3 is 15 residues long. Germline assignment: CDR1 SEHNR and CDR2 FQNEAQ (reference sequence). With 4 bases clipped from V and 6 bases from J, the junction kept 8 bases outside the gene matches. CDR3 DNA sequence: TGTGCCAGCAGCTCGACAGGGGCCCCACCCAATGAGCAGTTCTTC. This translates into CASSSTGAPPNEQFF.

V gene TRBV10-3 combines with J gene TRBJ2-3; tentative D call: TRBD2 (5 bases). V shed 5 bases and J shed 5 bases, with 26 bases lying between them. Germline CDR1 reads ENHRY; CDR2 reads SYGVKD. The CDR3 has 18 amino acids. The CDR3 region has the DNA TGTGCCATCAGTCAGCCTCCAGATAGACTCTCGGAGGAAGATACGCAGTATTTT. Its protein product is CAISQPPDRLSEEDTQYF.

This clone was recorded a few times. The CDR3 nucleotides read TGCAGCGTTAAAGGGGGTGGGGGCACTGAAGCTTTCTTT. It encodes CSVKGGGGTEAFF. J is TRBJ1-1 and V is TRBV29-1; TRBD1 is a possible D gene (6 bases). The V end was cut by 5 bases, the J end by 4 bases, with 14 bases between. The CDR3 has 13 residues. Germline V gene sequence: CDR1 SQVTM, CDR2 ANQGSEA.

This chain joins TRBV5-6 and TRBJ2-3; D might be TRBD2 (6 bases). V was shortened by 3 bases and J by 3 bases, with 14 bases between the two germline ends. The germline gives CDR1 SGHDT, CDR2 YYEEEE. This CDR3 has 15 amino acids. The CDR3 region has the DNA TGTGCCAGCAGCTGGGTGACTAGGGAAACAGATACGCAGTATTTT. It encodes CASSWVTRETDTQYF.

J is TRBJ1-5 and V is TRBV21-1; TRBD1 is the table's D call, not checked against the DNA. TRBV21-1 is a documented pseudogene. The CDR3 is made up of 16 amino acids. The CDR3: CASSKETKWSNQPQHF. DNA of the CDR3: TGTGCCAGCAGCAAAGAAACAAAGTGGAGCAATCAGCCCCAGCATTTT.

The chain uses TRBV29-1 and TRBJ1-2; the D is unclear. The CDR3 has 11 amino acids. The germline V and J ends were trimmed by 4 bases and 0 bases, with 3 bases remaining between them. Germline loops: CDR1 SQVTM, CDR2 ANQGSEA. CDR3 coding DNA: TGCAGCGTTGGATCTAACTATGGCTACACCTTC. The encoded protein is CSVGSNYGYTF.

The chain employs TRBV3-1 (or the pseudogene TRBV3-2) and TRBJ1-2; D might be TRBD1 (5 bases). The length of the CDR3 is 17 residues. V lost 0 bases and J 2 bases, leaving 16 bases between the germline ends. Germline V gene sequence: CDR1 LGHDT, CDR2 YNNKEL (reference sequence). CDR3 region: CASSQDSSRGGNYGYTF. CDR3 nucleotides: TGTGCCAGCAGCCAAGATTCCTCTCGGGGGGGAAACTATGGCTACACCTTC.

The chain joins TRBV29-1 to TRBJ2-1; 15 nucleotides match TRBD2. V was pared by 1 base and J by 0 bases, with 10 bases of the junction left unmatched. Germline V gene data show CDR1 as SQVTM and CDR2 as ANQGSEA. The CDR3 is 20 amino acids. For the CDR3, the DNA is TGCAGCGTTGAAGTATTTCCGGGACTAGCGGGAGGAAGCTCCTACAATGAGCAGTTCTTC. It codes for CSVEVFPGLAGGSSYNEQFF.

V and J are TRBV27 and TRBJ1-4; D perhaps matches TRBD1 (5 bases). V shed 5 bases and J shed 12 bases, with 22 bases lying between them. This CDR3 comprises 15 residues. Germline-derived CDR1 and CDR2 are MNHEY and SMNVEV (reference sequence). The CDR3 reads CASSLQLGRDTELFF. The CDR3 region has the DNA TGTGCCAGCAGTCTTCAATTGGGCAGGGATACGGAACTGTTTTTT.

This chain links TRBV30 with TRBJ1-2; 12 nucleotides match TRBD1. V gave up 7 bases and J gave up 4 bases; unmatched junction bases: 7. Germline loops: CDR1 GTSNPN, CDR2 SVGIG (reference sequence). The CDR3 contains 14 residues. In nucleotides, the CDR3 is TGTGCCTCCCGGGACAGGGGGCTAAGCTATGGCTACACCTTC. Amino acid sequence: CASRDRGLSYGYTF.